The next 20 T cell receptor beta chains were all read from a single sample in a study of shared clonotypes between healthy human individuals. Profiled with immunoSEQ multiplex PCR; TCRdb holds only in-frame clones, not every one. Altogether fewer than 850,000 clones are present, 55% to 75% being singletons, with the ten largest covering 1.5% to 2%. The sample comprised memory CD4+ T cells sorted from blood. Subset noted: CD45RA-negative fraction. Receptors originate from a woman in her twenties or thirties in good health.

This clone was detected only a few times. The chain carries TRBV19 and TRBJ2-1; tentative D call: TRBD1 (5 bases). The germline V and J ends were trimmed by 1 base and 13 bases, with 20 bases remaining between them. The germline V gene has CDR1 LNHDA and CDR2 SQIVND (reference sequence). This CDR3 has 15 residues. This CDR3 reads CASSIATGQEIQQFF. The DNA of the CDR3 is TGTGCCAGTAGTATAGCTACAGGCCAGGAAATTCAACAGTTCTTC.

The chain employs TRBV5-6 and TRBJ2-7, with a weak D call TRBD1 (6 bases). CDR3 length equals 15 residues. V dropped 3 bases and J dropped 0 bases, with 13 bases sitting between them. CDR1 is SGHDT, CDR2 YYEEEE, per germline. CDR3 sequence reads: CASSSWTEFSYEQYF. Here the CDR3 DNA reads TGTGCCAGCAGCTCCTGGACAGAATTCTCCTACGAGCAGTACTTC.

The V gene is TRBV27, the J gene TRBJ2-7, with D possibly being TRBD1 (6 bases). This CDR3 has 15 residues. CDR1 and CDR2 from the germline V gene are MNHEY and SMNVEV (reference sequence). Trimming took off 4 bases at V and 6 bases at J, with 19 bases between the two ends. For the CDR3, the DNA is TGTGCCAGCAGTTCCCAGCCGGGACAAACCCTCGAGCAGTACTTC. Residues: CASSSQPGQTLEQYF.

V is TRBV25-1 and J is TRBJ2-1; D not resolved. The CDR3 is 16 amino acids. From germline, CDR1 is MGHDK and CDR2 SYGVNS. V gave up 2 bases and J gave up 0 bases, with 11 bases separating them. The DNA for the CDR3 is TGTGCCAGCAGTGAAAGGCTGGAAAGCTCCTACAATGAGCAGTTCTTC. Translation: CASSERLESSYNEQFF.

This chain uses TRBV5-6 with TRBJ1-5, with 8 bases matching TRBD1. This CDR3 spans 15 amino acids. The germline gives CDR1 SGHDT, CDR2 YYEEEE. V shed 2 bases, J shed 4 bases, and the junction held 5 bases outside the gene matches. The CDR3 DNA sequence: TGTGCCAGCAGCTTATCCGACAGGGGAAATCAGCCCCAGCATTTT. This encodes CASSLSDRGNQPQHF. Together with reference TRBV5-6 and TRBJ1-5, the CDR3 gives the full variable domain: DAGVTQSPTHLIKTRGQQVTLRCSPKSGHDTVSWYQQALGQGPQFIFQYYEEEERQRGNFPDRFSGHQFPNYSSELNVNALLLGDSALYLCASSLSDRGNQPQHFGDGTRLSIL.

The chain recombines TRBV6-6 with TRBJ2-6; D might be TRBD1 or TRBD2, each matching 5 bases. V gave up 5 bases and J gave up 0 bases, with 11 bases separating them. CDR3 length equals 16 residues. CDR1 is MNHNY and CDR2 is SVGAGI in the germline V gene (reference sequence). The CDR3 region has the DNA TGTGCCAGCAGTACTACTAGGGGCTCTGGGGCCAACGTCCTGACTTTC. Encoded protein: CASSTTRGSGANVLTF.

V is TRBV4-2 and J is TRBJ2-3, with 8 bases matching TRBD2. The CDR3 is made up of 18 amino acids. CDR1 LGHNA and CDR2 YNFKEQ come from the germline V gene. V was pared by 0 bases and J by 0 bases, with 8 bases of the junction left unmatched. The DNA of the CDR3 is TGTGCCAGCAGCCAAGATCTAGGAGCTAGCGGGAGCACAGATACGCAGTATTTT. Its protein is CASSQDLGASGSTDTQYF.

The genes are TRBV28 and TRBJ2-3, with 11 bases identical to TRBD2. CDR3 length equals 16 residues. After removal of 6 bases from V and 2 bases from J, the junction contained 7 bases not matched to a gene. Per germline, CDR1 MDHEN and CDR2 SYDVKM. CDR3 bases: TGTGCCAGCAGGGGGTCGACTAGCGGGAACACAGATACGCAGTATTTT. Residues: CASRGSTSGNTDTQYF. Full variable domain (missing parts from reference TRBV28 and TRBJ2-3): DVKVTQSSRYLVKRTGEKVFLECVQDMDHENMFWYRQDPGLGLRLIYFSYDVKMKEKGDIPEGYSVSREKKERFSLILESASTNQTSMYLCASRGSTSGNTDTQYFGPGTRLTVL.

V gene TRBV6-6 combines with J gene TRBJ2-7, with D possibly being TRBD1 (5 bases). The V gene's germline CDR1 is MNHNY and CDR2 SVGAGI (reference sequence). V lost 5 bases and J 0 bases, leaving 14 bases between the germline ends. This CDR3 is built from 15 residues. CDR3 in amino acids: CASSKPQGFSYEQYF. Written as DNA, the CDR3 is TGTGCCAGCAGTAAACCCCAGGGTTTCTCCTACGAGCAGTACTTC.

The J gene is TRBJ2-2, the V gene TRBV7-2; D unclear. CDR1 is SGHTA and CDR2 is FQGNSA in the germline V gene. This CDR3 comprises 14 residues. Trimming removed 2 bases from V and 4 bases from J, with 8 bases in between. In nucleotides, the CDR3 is TGTGCCAGCAGCTTAAGATCGAGCACCGGGGAGCTGTTTTTT. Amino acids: CASSLRSSTGELFF.

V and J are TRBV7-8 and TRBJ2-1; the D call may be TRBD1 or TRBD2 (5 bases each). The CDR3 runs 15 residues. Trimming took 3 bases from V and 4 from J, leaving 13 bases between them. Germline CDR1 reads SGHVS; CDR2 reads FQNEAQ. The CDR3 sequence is CASSLLGTEYNEQFF. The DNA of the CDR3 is TGTGCCAGCAGCTTGCTTGGGACGGAATACAATGAGCAGTTCTTC.

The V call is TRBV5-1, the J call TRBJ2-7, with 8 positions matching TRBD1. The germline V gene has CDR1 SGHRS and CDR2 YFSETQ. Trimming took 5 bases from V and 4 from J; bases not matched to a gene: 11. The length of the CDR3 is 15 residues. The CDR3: CASSDSGTGRYEQYF. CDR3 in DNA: TGCGCCAGCAGTGACTCCGGGACAGGACGATACGAGCAGTACTTC.

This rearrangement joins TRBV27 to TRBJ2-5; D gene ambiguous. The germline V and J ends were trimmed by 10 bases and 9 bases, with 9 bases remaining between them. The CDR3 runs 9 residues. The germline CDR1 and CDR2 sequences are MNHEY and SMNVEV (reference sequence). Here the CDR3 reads CAIQQAQYF. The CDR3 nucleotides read TGTGCCATCCAGCAGGCCCAGTACTTC.

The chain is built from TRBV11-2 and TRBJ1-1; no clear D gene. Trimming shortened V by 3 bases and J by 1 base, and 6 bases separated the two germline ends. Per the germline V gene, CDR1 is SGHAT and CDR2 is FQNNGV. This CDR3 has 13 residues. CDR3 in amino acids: CASSFKANTEAFF. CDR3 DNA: TGTGCCAGCAGCTTTAAAGCGAACACTGAAGCTTTCTTT.

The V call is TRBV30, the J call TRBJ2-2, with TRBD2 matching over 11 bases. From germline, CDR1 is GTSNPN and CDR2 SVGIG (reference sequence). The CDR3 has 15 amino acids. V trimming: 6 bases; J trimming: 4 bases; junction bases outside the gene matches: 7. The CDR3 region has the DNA TGTGCCTGCGGCCCACTAGCGGGAGCCACCGGGGAGCTGTTTTTT. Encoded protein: CACGPLAGATGELFF.

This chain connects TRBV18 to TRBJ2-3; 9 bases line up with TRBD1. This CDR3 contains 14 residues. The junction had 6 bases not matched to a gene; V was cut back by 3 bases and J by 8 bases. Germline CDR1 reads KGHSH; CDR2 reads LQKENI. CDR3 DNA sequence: TGTGCCAGCTCACCGGACAGGGGAAGCGGTACGCAGTATTTT. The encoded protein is CASSPDRGSGTQYF.

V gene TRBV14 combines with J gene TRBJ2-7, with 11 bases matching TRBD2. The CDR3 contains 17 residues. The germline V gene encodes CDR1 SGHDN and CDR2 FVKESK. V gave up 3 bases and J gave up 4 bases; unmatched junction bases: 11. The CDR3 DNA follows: TGTGCCAGCAGCCATATCGGACTAGCGGGCCGGGCATACGAGCAGTACTTC. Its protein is CASSHIGLAGRAYEQYF.

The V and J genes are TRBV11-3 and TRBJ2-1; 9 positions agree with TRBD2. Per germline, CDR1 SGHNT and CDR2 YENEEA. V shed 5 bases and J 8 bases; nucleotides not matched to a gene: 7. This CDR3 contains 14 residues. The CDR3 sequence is CASSPAAGGDEQFF. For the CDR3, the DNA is TGTGCCAGCAGCCCCGCAGCGGGAGGAGATGAGCAGTTCTTC. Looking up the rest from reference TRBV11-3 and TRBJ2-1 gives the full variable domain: EAGVVQSPRYKIIEKKQPVAFWCNPISGHNTLYWYLQNLGQGPELLIRYENEEAVDDSQLPKDRFSAERLKGVDSTLKIQPAELGDSAVYLCASSPAAGGDEQFFGPGTRLTVL.

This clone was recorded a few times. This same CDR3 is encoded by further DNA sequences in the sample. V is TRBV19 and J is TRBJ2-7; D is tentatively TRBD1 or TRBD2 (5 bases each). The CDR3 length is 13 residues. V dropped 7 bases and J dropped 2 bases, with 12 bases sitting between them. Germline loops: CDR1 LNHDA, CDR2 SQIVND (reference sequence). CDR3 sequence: CASKRDGTYEQYF. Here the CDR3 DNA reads TGTGCCAGTAAACGGGACGGGACCTACGAGCAGTACTTC.

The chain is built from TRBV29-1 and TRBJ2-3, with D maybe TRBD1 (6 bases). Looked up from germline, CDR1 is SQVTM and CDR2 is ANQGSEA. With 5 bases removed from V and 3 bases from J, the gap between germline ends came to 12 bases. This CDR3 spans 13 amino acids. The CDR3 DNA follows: TGCAGCGTTTGTCAGGGGTGGACAGATACGCAGTATTTT. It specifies CSVCQGWTDTQYF.